The clone carrying this TCR beta chain was counted once. Method: immunoSEQ multiplex PCR; TCRdb's copy keeps in-frame clones and lacks some. The data show more than 65,000 clones, with approximately 78% seen just once and 8.5% to 10% held by the top ten. This sample stems from a study of blood T cell repertoires in COVID-19. Across the study: The United States, Italy and Spain provided the acute and convalescent COVID-19 samples.

Material for sequencing was peripheral blood. The origin of this receptor is a woman at least 80 years old with acute or convalescent COVID-19.

CDR3 sequence (DNA): TGCGCCAGCAGCTGGGGGGATAGCGGGGATTTCAATGAGCAGTTCTTC. Translated, it gives CASSWGDSGDFNEQFF. The genes are TRBV5-1 and TRBJ2-1; 8 bases are shared with TRBD2. Germline V gives CDR1 SGHRS, CDR2 YFSETQ. V shed 3 bases, J shed 6 bases, and the junction held 11 bases outside the gene matches. CDR3 size: 16 residues.